This passage covers 23 T cell receptor beta chains from one sample sequenced in a study of shared clonotypes between healthy human individuals (dated by TCRdb to 2018 to 2020). Receptors were amplified or captured by the immunoSEQ multiplex PCR assay. The immuneACCESS repertoire file appears here via TCRdb, limited to in-frame rearrangements. These files lack a portion of the clones; in checked studies, under half of the deficit traces to unresolved V genes, and the cause of the others is not known. The sample table contains 2,100,000 or so clones; only one count was recorded for roughly 95% of them. Approximately 0.13% of the sample rests with the top ten. Sequencing used naive CD4+ T cells sorted from blood. The intended sense of this specimen's cell subset or site label: CD45RA+ positively selected. Receptors originate from a man aged 18 to 29 in good health.

The rearrangement uses TRBV11-2 and TRBJ1-1; D not certain. The germline gives CDR1 SGHAT, CDR2 FQNNGV. V gave up 5 bases and J gave up 1 base, with 8 bases separating them. CDR3 length: 13 amino acids. In DNA form, the CDR3 reads TGTGCCAGCAGCCATCAATGGAACACTGAAGCTTTCTTT. It specifies CASSHQWNTEAFF. Drawing the rest from reference TRBV11-2 and TRBJ1-1, the complete variable domain is EAGVAQSPRYKIIEKRQSVAFWCNPISGHATLYWYQQILGQGPKLLIQFQNNGVVDDSQLPKDRFSAERLKGVDSTLKIQPAKLEDSAVYLCASSHQWNTEAFFGQGTRLTVV.

The rearrangement joins TRBV6-1 to TRBJ1-3; D gene uncertain. CDR3 size: 15 residues. Trimming removed 2 bases at V and 2 bases at J, with 10 bases between. Germline CDR1 MNHNS, CDR2 SASEGT. The CDR3 nucleotides read TGTGCCAGCAGTGAACCATTTAGGGCTGGAAACACCATATATTTT. Protein sequence: CASSEPFRAGNTIYF.

On this clone: The sample carries other DNA sequences with the same CDR3. The V gene is TRBV6-5, the J gene TRBJ2-7; 8 bases fit TRBD2. The V gene end was trimmed by 0 bases and the J gene end by 0 bases; junction bases not matched to a gene: 4. The CDR3 has 16 residues. Germline V CDR1 and CDR2: MNHEY, SVGAGI. CDR3 DNA: TGTGCCAGCAGTTACTCGAGAGCGGGGGCCTCCTACGAGCAGTACTTC. Translation: CASSYSRAGASYEQYF.

The chain uses TRBV7-6 and TRBJ2-3; D tentatively fits TRBD1 or TRBD2 (5 bases each). CDR1 SGHVS and CDR2 FNYEAQ come from the germline V gene. The CDR3 totals 13 residues. Trimming pared 5 bases from V and 4 bases from J, leaving 10 bases between. CDR3 protein: CASSISGPDTQYF. The CDR3 region has the DNA TGTGCCAGCAGCATTTCGGGGCCAGATACGCAGTATTTT.

The chain recombines TRBV6-5 with TRBJ2-7, with D possibly TRBD2 on 6 matching bases. This CDR3 has 14 amino acids. Germline V gene sequence: CDR1 MNHEY, CDR2 SVGAGI. The V gene lost 2 bases and the J gene lost 7 bases, with 15 bases spanning the gap. The CDR3: CASSYGGNPHEQYF. The DNA of the CDR3 is TGTGCCAGCAGTTACGGAGGGAACCCTCATGAGCAGTACTTC.

The rearrangement links TRBV18 to TRBJ2-2, with 8 bases identical to TRBD1. CDR3 size: 14 residues. V lost 6 bases, J lost 4 bases, and 4 bases stayed unmatched. Germline-derived CDR1 and CDR2 are KGHSH and LQKENI. CDR3 DNA sequence: TGTGCCAGCTCGCCGACAGGGGTCACCGGGGAGCTGTTTTTT. Residues: CASSPTGVTGELFF.

V and J are TRBV10-3 and TRBJ2-7; 9 nucleotides match TRBD2. V dropped 0 bases and J dropped 2; count of bases not matched to a gene: 5. The CDR3 length is 16 residues. Germline values: CDR1 ENHRY, CDR2 SYGVKD. CDR3 sequence: CAISESRGGQTYEQYF. The DNA of the CDR3 is TGTGCCATCAGTGAGTCGCGGGGGGGACAGACCTACGAGCAGTACTTC.

The chain couples TRBV11-3 to TRBJ2-2; D tentatively reads TRBD1 or TRBD2 (5 bases each). The ends were cut back, 0 bases at V and 4 bases at J, with 9 bases in the middle. Per the germline V gene, CDR1 is SGHNT and CDR2 is YENEEA. The CDR3 has 15 residues. The CDR3 nucleotides are TGTGCCAGCAGCTTAGACGGTGGGGGCACCGGGGAGCTGTTTTTT. This encodes CASSLDGGGTGELFF.

The chain couples TRBV4-2 to TRBJ1-5, with D hard to call. Germline V gives CDR1 LGHNA, CDR2 YNFKEQ. Trimming removed 0 bases from V and 0 bases from J, with 12 bases in between. The length of the CDR3 is 17 residues. The CDR3 nucleotides read TGTGCCAGCAGCCAAGATCTGACGACCAATAGCAATCAGCCCCAGCATTTT. Translation: CASSQDLTTNSNQPQHF.

The table lists this clone with a count of one. The genes are TRBV6-1 and TRBJ1-2, with a tentative D call TRBD1 (6 bases). CDR1 is MNHNS and CDR2 is SASEGT in the germline V gene. CDR3 size: 15 residues. V was clipped by 6 bases and J by 2 bases, with 16 bases between them. CDR3 bases: TGTGCCAGCAGCCCACAGGGCGGATCGAACTATGGCTACACCTTC. Translation: CASSPQGGSNYGYTF.

This CDR3 is CASSEAPPGTGDKQYF. Written as DNA, the CDR3 is TGTGCCAGCAGTGAAGCCCCCCCCGGGACAGGGGATAAGCAGTACTTC. This chain joins TRBV6-1 and TRBJ2-7, with 10 bases fitting TRBD1. The CDR3 spans 16 residues. J gave up 8 bases and V 0 bases, and 10 bases lay outside the gene matches. The V gene's germline CDR1 is MNHNS and CDR2 SASEGT.

The chain combines TRBV7-2 with TRBJ1-2; D is undetermined. CDR3 length equals 14 residues. The germline CDR1 and CDR2 sequences are SGHTA and FQGNSA. The V gene lost 4 bases and the J gene lost 4 bases, with 13 bases spanning the gap. The CDR3, as DNA: TGTGCCAGCAGCTCCGACGGTATCCCCTATGGCTACACCTTC. Amino acids: CASSSDGIPYGYTF. Based on the CDR3 plus reference TRBV7-2 and TRBJ1-2, the full variable domain is GAGVSQSPSNKVTEKGKDVELRCDPISGHTALYWYRQSLGQGLEFLIYFQGNSAPDKSGLPSDRFSAERTGGSVSTLTIQRTQQEDSAVYLCASSSDGIPYGYTFGSGTRLTVV.

This clone appeared once. Other DNA sequences in this specimen translate into the identical CDR3. The rearrangement joins TRBV5-1 to TRBJ2-7; 9 positions match TRBD2. V shed 4 bases and J 0 bases; nucleotides not matched to a gene: 5. The length of the CDR3 is 15 residues. The germline V gene encodes CDR1 SGHRS and CDR2 YFSETQ. CDR3 residues: CASSRSGGSSYEQYF. The CDR3, as DNA: TGCGCCAGCAGCCGAAGCGGGGGGTCCTCCTACGAGCAGTACTTC.

J is TRBJ2-7 and V is TRBV6-1, with 9 bases matching TRBD1. The V and J ends lost 6 bases and 3 bases, in that order; junction bases with no gene match: 6. Germline CDR1 and CDR2: MNHNS and SASEGT. The CDR3 sequence is 14 residues long. DNA of the CDR3: TGTGCCAGCAGCCGGACAGGGGTCGTCTACGAGCAGTACTTC. This sequence encodes CASSRTGVVYEQYF.

V is TRBV5-1 and J is TRBJ2-3; D gene ambiguous. V lost 2 bases and J lost 4, with 8 bases in between. The germline CDR1 and CDR2 sequences are SGHRS and YFSETQ. The CDR3 loop spans 13 amino acids. The chain's CDR3 is CASSFSEPDTQYF. Here the CDR3 DNA reads TGCGCCAGCAGCTTCAGCGAGCCAGATACGCAGTATTTT.

Worth noting for this clone: Other DNA variants within this sample encode the same CDR3. This rearrangement joins TRBV7-2 to TRBJ2-1, with TRBD2 identical over 9 bases. After removal of 3 bases from V and 0 bases from J, the junction contained 3 bases not matched to a gene. Germline V CDR1 and CDR2: SGHTA, FQGNSA. CDR3 size: 16 residues. The CDR3 region is CASSLGAGGSYNEQFF. CDR3 DNA sequence: TGTGCCAGCAGCTTGGGAGCGGGGGGCTCCTACAATGAGCAGTTCTTC.

The chain employs TRBV20-1 and TRBJ2-7; D is unclear. The germline V gene has CDR1 DFQATT and CDR2 SNEGSKA (reference sequence). The V and J ends lost 4 bases and 7 bases respectively, with 11 bases between them. The CDR3 contains 11 residues. The CDR3 spells CSAIGPPEQYF. The CDR3 nucleotides are TGCAGTGCTATTGGCCCGCCTGAGCAGTACTTC.

The chain joins TRBV5-4 to TRBJ1-6; D ambiguous. This CDR3 is 13 amino acids long. The germline V gene encodes CDR1 SGHNT and CDR2 YYREEE (reference sequence). Trimming pared 4 bases from V and 5 bases from J, leaving 7 bases between. The CDR3 sequence is CASSPDNNSPLHF. Written as DNA, the CDR3 is TGTGCCAGCAGCCCTGACAATAATTCACCCCTCCACTTT.

This chain uses TRBV7-2 with TRBJ2-1; TRBD2 aligns across 10 bases. The CDR3 extends over 15 amino acids. Per the germline V gene, CDR1 is SGHTA and CDR2 is FQGNSA. Trimming removed 11 bases from V and 7 bases from J; junction bases left unmatched: 14. This chain's CDR3 is CASKDQLAGWNEQFF. The CDR3 coding sequence is TGTGCCTCAAAGGATCAACTAGCGGGGTGGAATGAGCAGTTCTTC.

Regarding this clone: Other DNA sequences from this sample encode an identical CDR3 as well. The rearrangement joins TRBV10-3 to TRBJ2-3; D not certain. Trimming pared 3 bases from V and 1 base from J, leaving 5 bases between. In germline, CDR1 is ENHRY, CDR2 SYGVKD. The CDR3 totals 13 residues. The chain's CDR3 is CAISDQGTDTQYF. DNA for the CDR3: TGTGCCATCAGTGATCAGGGCACAGATACGCAGTATTTT.

The V call is TRBV11-2, the J call TRBJ1-1; 9 bases match TRBD1. V was clipped by 5 bases and J by 5 bases; unmatched bases: 6. The CDR3 runs 14 residues. Germline values: CDR1 SGHAT, CDR2 FQNNGV. CDR3 protein: CASSRDRAQTEAFF. The CDR3 bases are TGTGCCAGCAGCCGGGACAGGGCTCAGACTGAAGCTTTCTTT.

This rearrangement joins TRBV6-5 to TRBJ2-3; maybe TRBD2 (6 bases). This CDR3 region has 13 residues. V lost 5 bases, J lost 1 base, and 7 bases lay in between. CDR1 MNHEY and CDR2 SVGAGI come from the germline V gene. The CDR3 DNA is TGTGCCAGCAGTACGGGGGGCACAGATACGCAGTATTTT. As protein: CASSTGGTDTQYF.

This chain links TRBV7-9 with TRBJ2-5; possible D gene TRBD1, 6 bases. The CDR3 spans 16 residues. The germline gives CDR1 SEHNR, CDR2 FQNEAQ (reference sequence). Deletions cut 5 bases from V and 5 bases from J, with 21 bases between. This chain's CDR3 is CASSPRERGMFETQYF. For the CDR3, the DNA is TGTGCCAGCAGCCCCCGAGAAAGGGGGATGTTCGAGACCCAGTACTTC.